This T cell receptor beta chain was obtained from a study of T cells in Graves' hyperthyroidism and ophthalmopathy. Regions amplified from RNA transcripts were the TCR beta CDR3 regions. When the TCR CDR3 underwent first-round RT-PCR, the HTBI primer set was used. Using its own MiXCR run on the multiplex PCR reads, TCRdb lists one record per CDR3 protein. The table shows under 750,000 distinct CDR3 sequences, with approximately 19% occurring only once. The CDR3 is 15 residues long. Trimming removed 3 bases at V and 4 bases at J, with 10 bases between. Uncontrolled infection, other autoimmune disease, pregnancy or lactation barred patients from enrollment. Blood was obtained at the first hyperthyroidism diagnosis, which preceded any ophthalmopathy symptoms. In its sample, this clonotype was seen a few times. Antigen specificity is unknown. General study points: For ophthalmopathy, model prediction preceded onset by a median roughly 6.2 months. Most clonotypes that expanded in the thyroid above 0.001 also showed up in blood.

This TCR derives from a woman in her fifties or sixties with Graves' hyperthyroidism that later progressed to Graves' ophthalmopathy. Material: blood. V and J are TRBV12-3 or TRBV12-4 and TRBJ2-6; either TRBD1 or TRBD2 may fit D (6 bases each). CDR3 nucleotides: TGTGCCAGCAGTTTTGGGGGGCTCGGGGCCAACGTCCTGACTTTC. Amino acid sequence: CASSFGGLGANVLTF.